The 8 T cell receptor beta chains below come from one sample, sequenced in a study of patients and donors after allogeneic stem cell transplantation. TCRdb reanalysed the RT-PCR reads using MiXCR and keeps one entry per CDR3 protein. The data contain about a million distinct CDR3 sequences, around 17% of them seen just once; the ten biggest clones take up around 6%. Sequencing used blood, either unsorted or a sorted T cell fraction (not recorded which). Receptors originate from a human donor who was either an allogeneic HSCT recipient or a stem cell or donor lymphocyte infusion donor (not recorded which). It is not recorded whose cells these are; they may come from a transplant donor.

J is TRBJ2-5 and V is TRBV28; TRBD2 aligns across 7 bases. Germline trimming cut 3 bases from V and 5 bases from J; bases unmatched to any gene: 3. CDR1 MDHEN and CDR2 SYDVKM come from the germline V gene. The CDR3 covers 13 residues. The CDR3 DNA is TGTGCCAGCAGTTTCGGACTAGAGGAGACCCAGTACTTC. As protein: CASSFGLEETQYF.

J is TRBJ1-5 and V is TRBV4-2, with D uncertain. CDR1 and CDR2 from the germline V gene are LGHNA and YNFKEQ. The CDR3 is 14 residues long. Trimming removed 0 bases at V and 9 bases at J, with 12 bases between. The CDR3 reads CASSQDKGSVPQHF. Written as DNA, the CDR3 is TGTGCCAGCAGCCAAGATAAGGGTTCAGTGCCCCAGCATTTT.

V and J are TRBV6-1 and TRBJ1-1; no clear D. There are 15 residues in the CDR3. The V and J ends lost 6 bases and 1 base respectively, with 15 bases between them. Germline CDR1 reads MNHNS; CDR2 reads SASEGT. As DNA, the CDR3 is TGTGCCAGCAGCCGGGTTACGCGAGGGAACACTGAAGCTTTCTTT. Protein: CASSRVTRGNTEAFF.

There are a few counts of this clonotype. The chain is built from TRBV10-3 and TRBJ2-3; 9 positions match TRBD2. V was clipped by 6 bases and J by 0 bases; unmatched bases: 7. This CDR3 has 16 residues. Looked up from germline, CDR1 is ENHRY and CDR2 is SYGVKD. The CDR3 DNA follows: TGTGCCATCAGCCCCTTAGCGGGGGAGAGCACAGATACGCAGTATTTT. It encodes CAISPLAGESTDTQYF.

The rearrangement links TRBV4-3 to TRBJ2-3; D tentatively reads TRBD1 or TRBD2 (5 bases each). V lost 0 bases to trimming and J lost 6 bases, with 16 bases between them. This CDR3 is 16 amino acids long. CDR1 LGHNA and CDR2 YSLEER come from the germline V gene. The CDR3 sequence: CASSQEWSKGTDTQYF. CDR3 nucleotide sequence: TGCGCCAGCAGCCAAGAATGGTCGAAGGGGACGGATACGCAGTATTTT.

This clonotype occurred a few times. This sequence joins TRBV29-1 and TRBJ1-6; TRBD1 is a possible D gene (6 bases). This CDR3 comprises 13 residues. Trimming took off 4 bases at V and 8 bases at J, with 12 bases between the two ends. Germline V gene lookup returns CDR1 SQVTM and CDR2 ANQGSEA. CDR3 loop: CSVGQGRDSPLHF. The DNA for the CDR3 is TGCAGCGTTGGGCAGGGGCGGGATTCACCCCTCCACTTT.

This clonotype came up a few times. V and J are TRBV6-1 and TRBJ2-7; perhaps TRBD2 as D (6 bases). Trimming took 6 bases from V and 3 from J, leaving 18 bases between them. This CDR3 contains 15 residues. Per the germline V gene, CDR1 is MNHNS and CDR2 is SASEGT. CDR3 DNA sequence: TGTGCCAGCAGCCGAGCCGGGGGACCCCTCTACGAGCAGTACTTC. Translated: CASSRAGGPLYEQYF.

Only a few counts were recorded for this clonotype. The genes are TRBV4-3 and TRBJ1-1; D is ambiguous. This CDR3 contains 15 residues. Per germline, CDR1 LGHNA and CDR2 YSLEER. Trimming stripped 0 bases from V and 6 bases from J, with 14 bases between. In nucleotides, the CDR3 is TGCGCCAGCAGCCAAGAAGAGGGAGTGGTCGCTGAAGCTTTCTTT. Translating it yields CASSQEEGVVAEAFF.